What follows are 31 T cell receptor beta chains derived from one specimen sequenced in a study of T cell responses to AZD1222 COVID-19 vaccine. TCRdb's table, derived via immunoSEQ multiplex PCR, lists solely in-frame clones and lacks some. Here the sample spans roughly 150,000 clones, about 88% being singletons. The sample was peripheral blood, taken on day 0 of AZD1222 vaccination. These receptors were obtained from an adult in good health.

This chain connects TRBV28 to TRBJ1-5; D possibly corresponds to TRBD1 (5 bases). This CDR3 comprises 14 residues. CDR1 and CDR2 from the germline V gene are MDHEN and SYDVKM. The V end was cut by 8 bases, the J end by 0 bases, with 11 bases between. The CDR3 sequence is CASGGTNSNQPQHF. As DNA, the CDR3 is TGTGCCAGCGGCGGGACTAATAGCAATCAGCCCCAGCATTTT.

CDR3 nucleotides: TGTGCCAGCAGCTTTCTCTACGAGCAGTACTTC. Translation: CASSFLYEQYF. The V and J genes are TRBV5-6 and TRBJ2-7; the D is unclear. Germline lookup yields CDR1 SGHDT and CDR2 YYEEEE. The V end lost 2 bases, the J end lost 3 bases, and 3 bases lay between the germline ends. The CDR3 runs to 11 residues.

The rearrangement links TRBV5-6 to TRBJ2-3; TRBD2 aligns across 9 bases. The germline V gene has CDR1 SGHDT and CDR2 YYEEEE. This CDR3 contains 17 residues. V gave up 1 base and J gave up 3 bases; unmatched junction bases: 9. Here the CDR3 DNA reads TGTGCCAGCAGCTTGTGGCGGGGGGGCTCTAGGACAGATACGCAGTATTTT. This codes for CASSLWRGGSRTDTQYF. The variable domain in full, completed from reference TRBV5-6 and TRBJ2-3, reads DAGVTQSPTHLIKTRGQQVTLRCSPKSGHDTVSWYQQALGQGPQFIFQYYEEEERQRGNFPDRFSGHQFPNYSSELNVNALLLGDSALYLCASSLWRGGSRTDTQYFGPGTRLTVL.

This chain uses TRBV5-1 with TRBJ1-6; 7 nucleotides line up with TRBD1. Trimming removed 3 bases from V and 5 bases from J; junction bases left unmatched: 2. Germline CDR1 and CDR2: SGHRS and YFSETQ. The CDR3 consists of 14 residues. This CDR3 is CASSSGQDNSPLHF. The CDR3 DNA reads TGCGCCAGCAGCTCAGGACAGGATAATTCACCCCTCCACTTT.

This clone has a single count. This chain connects TRBV7-9 to TRBJ1-2, with D maybe TRBD1 (6 bases). This CDR3 region has 16 residues. Germline V gene sequence: CDR1 SEHNR, CDR2 FQNEAQ (reference sequence). Trimming left V 2 bases short and J 0 bases short, with 13 bases between. The CDR3 nucleotides read TGTGCCAGCAGCTTACTCCTGGACAGTACTAACTATGGCTACACCTTC. Its translation is CASSLLLDSTNYGYTF.

This chain joins TRBV6-2 or TRBV6-3 and TRBJ1-2; D is ambiguous. The CDR3 loop spans 15 amino acids. Germline V gene sequence: CDR1 MNHEY, CDR2 SVGEGT. V lost 4 bases, J lost 4 bases, and 16 bases lay in between. The CDR3 reads CASSSYPDGVYGYTF. DNA for the CDR3: TGTGCCAGCAGTTCATACCCGGACGGAGTCTATGGCTACACCTTC.

V and J are TRBV18 and TRBJ1-4; D gene unclear. Germline lookup yields CDR1 KGHSH and CDR2 LQKENI. V was shortened by 2 bases and J by 4 bases, with 5 bases between the two germline ends. The CDR3 consists of 13 residues. This CDR3 reads CASSPGNNEKLFF. CDR3 bases: TGTGCCAGCTCACCAGGGAATAATGAAAAACTGTTTTTT.

The V gene is TRBV7-8, the J gene TRBJ1-2, with D uncertain. Germline lookup yields CDR1 SGHVS and CDR2 FQNEAQ. The CDR3 covers 16 residues. V lost 5 bases and J 3 bases, leaving 19 bases between the germline ends. For the CDR3, the DNA is TGTGCCAGCAGCCCCAGGTGGTCCGGCAGCGACTATGGCTACACCTTC. Its protein product is CASSPRWSGSDYGYTF. The full variable domain, in which reference TRBV7-8 and TRBJ1-2 provide the parts outside the CDR3, is GAGVSQSPRYKVAKRGQDVALRCDPISGHVSLFWYQQALGQGPEFLTYFQNEAQLDKSGLPSDRFFAERPEGSVSTLKIQRTQQEDSAVYLCASSPRWSGSDYGYTFGSGTRLTVV.

This chain links TRBV28 with TRBJ1-1; unclear D gene. The V end was cut by 4 bases, the J end by 0 bases, with 3 bases between. Germline V lookup: CDR1 MDHEN, CDR2 SYDVKM. The CDR3 runs 12 residues. The CDR3 protein is CASSWLNTEAFF. In nucleotides, the CDR3 is TGTGCCAGCAGTTGGCTGAACACTGAAGCTTTCTTT. Using reference TRBV28 and TRBJ1-1 for the parts outside the CDR3, the full variable domain is DVKVTQSSRYLVKRTGEKVFLECVQDMDHENMFWYRQDPGLGLRLIYFSYDVKMKEKGDIPEGYSVSREKKERFSLILESASTNQTSMYLCASSWLNTEAFFGQGTRLTVV.

V usage is TRBV3-1 (or the pseudogene TRBV3-2) and J usage is TRBJ2-4; 9 bases line up with TRBD2. V gave up 0 bases and J gave up 0 bases; unmatched junction bases: 12. The germline V gene encodes CDR1 LGHDT and CDR2 YNNKEL (reference sequence). The CDR3 has 20 residues. The CDR3 DNA reads as TGTGCCAGCAGCCAAGATATTGCAGCGGGAGGACCCCAAGCCAAAAACATTCAGTACTTC. This translates into CASSQDIAAGGPQAKNIQYF.

This chain joins TRBV29-1 and TRBJ1-2; 7 bases are a match to TRBD1. Germline V gene lookup returns CDR1 SQVTM and CDR2 ANQGSEA. V shed 2 bases and J 5 bases; nucleotides not matched to a gene: 8. CDR3 size: 14 residues. In DNA form, the CDR3 reads TGCAGCGTTGAATCCAGGGGGGGAGGGTATGGCTACACCTTC. It codes for CSVESRGGGYGYTF.

The chain recombines TRBV7-2 with TRBJ2-7, with D possibly being TRBD1 (6 bases). The V end lost 0 bases, the J end lost 1 base, and 13 bases lay between the germline ends. The CDR3 totals 16 residues. Germline values: CDR1 SGHTA, CDR2 FQGNSA. The CDR3 DNA follows: TGTGCCAGCAGCTTAGCCTACAGGGTCGATTCCTACGAGCAGTACTTC. This gives the protein CASSLAYRVDSYEQYF.

The chain combines TRBV5-5 with TRBJ2-7; a weak D match, TRBD1 (6 bases). The V and J ends lost 6 bases and 6 bases respectively, with 19 bases between them. The CDR3 extends over 14 amino acids. Germline V gene lookup returns CDR1 SGHKS and CDR2 YYEKEE (reference sequence). CDR3 in amino acids: CASTKNRDTGEQYF. As DNA, the CDR3 is TGTGCCAGCACCAAGAACCGGGACACAGGCGAGCAGTACTTC.

This clone has only one observation. J is TRBJ1-1 and V is TRBV27; 10 bases are a match to TRBD1. The ends lost 4 bases at V and 7 bases at J; junction bases unmatched: 6. The CDR3 runs 14 residues. Per germline, CDR1 MNHEY and CDR2 SMNVEV (reference sequence). CDR3 region: CASSSGQGRLEAFF. The CDR3 coding sequence is TGTGCCAGCAGTTCGGGACAGGGGCGGCTTGAAGCTTTCTTT.

The chain has TRBV19 and TRBJ1-2; the D is unclear. The CDR3 runs 15 residues. The germline V gene encodes CDR1 LNHDA and CDR2 SQIVND (reference sequence). Between the trimmed V and J ends, which lost 3 bases and 3 bases, there was a span of 14 bases. CDR3 DNA sequence: TGTGCCAGTAGTATCGGGCCCCATGGGGACTATGGCTACACCTTC. Translated: CASSIGPHGDYGYTF.

The V call is TRBV5-1, the J call TRBJ2-7; TRBD1 matches at 7 bases. This CDR3 is built from 15 residues. The V and J ends lost 7 bases and 2 bases, in that order; junction bases with no gene match: 12. Germline V CDR1 and CDR2: SGHRS, YFSETQ. The CDR3 is CASGTNGDRTYEQYF. CDR3 bases: TGCGCCAGCGGAACAAACGGGGACAGAACCTACGAGCAGTACTTC.

Only a few counts were recorded for this clone. The chain carries TRBV19 and TRBJ2-3; 7 nucleotides match TRBD1. After removal of 5 bases from V and 6 bases from J, the junction contained 14 bases not matched to a gene. The CDR3 spans 16 residues. Germline V gene sequence: CDR1 LNHDA, CDR2 SQIVND (reference sequence). The CDR3 is CASSLEADRATDTQYF. CDR3 nucleotides: TGTGCCAGTAGTTTGGAAGCTGACAGGGCGACCGATACGCAGTATTTT. Supplemented by reference TRBV19 and TRBJ2-3, the full variable domain reads DGGITQSPKYLFRKEGQNVTLSCEQNLNHDAMYWYRQDPGQGLRLIYYSQIVNDFQKGDIAEGYSVSREKKESFPLTVTSAQKNPTAFYLCASSLEADRATDTQYFGPGTRLTVL.

The chain links TRBV5-4 to TRBJ2-1, with TRBD2 matching over 10 bases. The CDR3 totals 17 residues. Germline trimming cut 0 bases from V and 7 bases from J; bases unmatched to any gene: 10. The germline V gene has CDR1 SGHNT and CDR2 YYREEE (reference sequence). The CDR3 loop is CASSLVSVAGGRNEQFF. Here the CDR3 DNA reads TGTGCCAGCAGCTTGGTAAGTGTAGCGGGGGGTCGGAATGAGCAGTTCTTC.

The rearrangement uses TRBV2 and TRBJ2-7; 8 bases fit TRBD1. The V gene's germline CDR1 is SNHLY and CDR2 FYNNEI. The CDR3 consists of 16 residues. The V segment lost 6 bases and the J segment 5 bases; nucleotides outside the gene matches: 15. CDR3 nucleotides: TGTGCCAGCAGCCAAAACTGGGGCAGGGGGCTCGACGAGCAGTACTTC. Translation gives CASSQNWGRGLDEQYF.

The chain joins TRBV3-1 (or the pseudogene TRBV3-2) to TRBJ2-3; maybe TRBD1 (6 bases). V was shortened by 4 bases and J by 5 bases, with 13 bases between the two germline ends. The CDR3 contains 14 residues. The germline V gene has CDR1 LGHDT and CDR2 YNNKEL (reference sequence). CDR3 region: CASSPTRGRDTQYF. CDR3 DNA: TGTGCCAGCAGCCCTACAAGGGGGAGAGATACGCAGTATTTT.

V gene TRBV3-1 (or the pseudogene TRBV3-2) combines with J gene TRBJ2-5; maybe TRBD2 (6 bases). Per germline, CDR1 LGHDT and CDR2 YNNKEL (reference sequence). Trimming pared 6 bases from V and 4 bases from J, leaving 18 bases between. This CDR3 spans 15 amino acids. CDR3 sequence reads: CASSPLAGWIETQYF. CDR3 DNA: TGTGCCAGCAGTCCCCTTGCGGGGTGGATAGAGACCCAGTACTTC.

The J gene is TRBJ2-7, the V gene TRBV18; TRBD1 is a possible D gene (5 bases). The V end lost 0 bases, the J end lost 4 bases, and 13 bases lay between the germline ends. Germline V gene sequence: CDR1 KGHSH, CDR2 LQKENI. The length of the CDR3 is 15 residues. The CDR3 region has the DNA TGTGCCAGCTCACCACCGTCAAGGGGTGGGTACGAGCAGTACTTC. Translation: CASSPPSRGGYEQYF.

The chain links TRBV27 to TRBJ1-1; D is undetermined. The CDR3 length is 16 residues. Germline CDR1 is MNHEY and CDR2 is SMNVEV (reference sequence). The V gene lost 3 bases and the J gene lost 0 bases, with 14 bases spanning the gap. CDR3 sequence: CASSFSRGGMNTEAFF. The DNA for the CDR3 is TGTGCCAGCAGTTTTAGCCGTGGAGGGATGAACACTGAAGCTTTCTTT.

This clone was detected a few times. The chain links TRBV19 to TRBJ1-1; D is perhaps TRBD1 (6 bases). CDR3 length equals 14 residues. CDR1 is LNHDA, CDR2 SQIVND, per germline (reference sequence). Trimming shortened V by 6 bases and J by 1 base, and 12 bases separated the two germline ends. In nucleotides, the CDR3 is TGTGCCAGTAGACCCCCGGGGGCGAACACTGAAGCTTTCTTT. Its protein is CASRPPGANTEAFF.

The V gene is TRBV6-4, the J gene TRBJ2-3, with TRBD1 matching 10 bases. J was trimmed by 5 bases and V by 6 bases; bases with no gene match: 2. The germline V gene has CDR1 MRHNA and CDR2 SNTAGT. This CDR3 is built from 13 residues. CDR3 in DNA: TGTGCCAGCAGCGGGACAGGGGAAGATACGCAGTATTTT. Its translation is CASSGTGEDTQYF.

The V and J genes are TRBV27 and TRBJ2-7; the match to TRBD1 covers 10 bases. With V trimmed by 4 bases and J by 5 bases, 5 bases remained unmatched. CDR1 is MNHEY, CDR2 SMNVEV, per germline (reference sequence). This CDR3 has 14 residues. The CDR3 DNA follows: TGTGCCAGCAGTTGGACAGGGGGGATAAACGAGCAGTACTTC. It specifies CASSWTGGINEQYF.

The rearrangement links TRBV6-5 to TRBJ1-3; TRBD1 might be the D (5 bases). Germline V gene sequence: CDR1 MNHEY, CDR2 SVGAGI. Trimming cost V 7 bases and J 4 bases, with 14 bases left between them. CDR3 size: 14 residues. DNA of the CDR3: TGTGCCAGCATAATAAGGGGTATCGGAAACACCATATATTTT. Amino acid sequence: CASIIRGIGNTIYF.

A few counts support this clone. The chain employs TRBV29-1 and TRBJ2-1; D may be TRBD2 (6 bases). V gave up 7 bases and J gave up 9 bases, with 16 bases separating them. Germline V gene lookup returns CDR1 SQVTM and CDR2 ANQGSEA. This CDR3 spans 12 amino acids. The CDR3 DNA reads TGCAGCGCCGGGCTTCGGGGGAGTGAGCAGTTCTTC. It codes for CSAGLRGSEQFF.

This chain joins TRBV5-1 and TRBJ2-1; 11 positions agree with TRBD2. Per the germline V gene, CDR1 is SGHRS and CDR2 is YFSETQ. This CDR3 spans 16 amino acids. With 0 bases clipped from V and 7 bases from J, the junction kept 6 bases outside the gene matches. As DNA, the CDR3 is TGCGCCAGCAGCTTGGTGGTAGCGGGAGGGCCTAATGAGCAGTTCTTC. Its protein product is CASSLVVAGGPNEQFF. The entire variable domain, with the rest obtained from reference TRBV5-1 and TRBJ2-1, is as follows: KAGVTQTPRYLIKTRGQQVTLSCSPISGHRSVSWYQQTPGQGLQFLFEYFSETQRNKGNFPGRFSGRQFSNSRSEMNVSTLELGDSALYLCASSLVVAGGPNEQFFGPGTRLTVL.

This clone was picked up one time. V usage is TRBV19 and J usage is TRBJ2-1, with D possibly TRBD2 on 6 matching bases. This CDR3 region has 17 residues. Trimming cost V 0 bases and J 1 base, with 13 bases left between them. Germline CDR1 and CDR2: LNHDA and SQIVND (reference sequence). CDR3 nucleotide sequence: TGTGCCAGTAGTATAGATCGGTGGGGAGGTTCCTACAATGAGCAGTTCTTC. This sequence encodes CASSIDRWGGSYNEQFF.

This chain joins TRBV5-1 and TRBJ2-2; D is possibly TRBD2 (6 bases). This CDR3 is 13 amino acids long. Trimming left V 3 bases short and J 4 bases short, with 7 bases between. Per the germline V gene, CDR1 is SGHRS and CDR2 is YFSETQ. In DNA form, the CDR3 reads TGCGCCAGCAGCTCCGGGGGCACCGGGGAGCTGTTTTTT. Protein: CASSSGGTGELFF.